The T cell receptor beta chain under discussion was sequenced for a study of T-cell reconstitution after alpha-beta-depleted transplantation in children. Germline trimming cut 4 bases from V and 0 bases from J; bases unmatched to any gene: 9. Germline V gives CDR1 SGHTA, CDR2 FQGTGA. This CDR3 has 17 residues. In its sample, this clonotype was seen many times. Unique molecular identifiers were incorporated when the TCRbeta library was constructed. TCRdb analysed the PCR reads with MiXCR anew, one entry per CDR3 protein. The table lists around 93,000 distinct CDR3 sequences, more than 7% of them singletons, with more than 6.5% in the top ten.

This chain links TRBV7-3 with TRBJ2-1; TRBD2 agrees at 7 bases. The receptor was isolated from a human donor who donated a stem cell graft to a child with congenital amegakaryocytic thrombocytopenia. Sequencing used PBMCs from the stem cell graft donor, obtained from the stem cell graft. The CDR3 DNA reads TGTGCCAGCAGCTCCCGGAGTGGCGGGAGCTCCTACAATGAGCAGTTCTTC. Encoded protein: CASSSRSGGSSYNEQFF. Together with reference TRBV7-3 and TRBJ2-1, the CDR3 gives the full variable domain: GAGVSQTPSNKVTEKGKYVELRCDPISGHTALYWYRQSLGQGPEFLIYFQGTGAADDSGLPNDRFFAVRPEGSVSTLKIQRTERGDSAVYLCASSSRSGGSSYNEQFFGPGTRLTVL.